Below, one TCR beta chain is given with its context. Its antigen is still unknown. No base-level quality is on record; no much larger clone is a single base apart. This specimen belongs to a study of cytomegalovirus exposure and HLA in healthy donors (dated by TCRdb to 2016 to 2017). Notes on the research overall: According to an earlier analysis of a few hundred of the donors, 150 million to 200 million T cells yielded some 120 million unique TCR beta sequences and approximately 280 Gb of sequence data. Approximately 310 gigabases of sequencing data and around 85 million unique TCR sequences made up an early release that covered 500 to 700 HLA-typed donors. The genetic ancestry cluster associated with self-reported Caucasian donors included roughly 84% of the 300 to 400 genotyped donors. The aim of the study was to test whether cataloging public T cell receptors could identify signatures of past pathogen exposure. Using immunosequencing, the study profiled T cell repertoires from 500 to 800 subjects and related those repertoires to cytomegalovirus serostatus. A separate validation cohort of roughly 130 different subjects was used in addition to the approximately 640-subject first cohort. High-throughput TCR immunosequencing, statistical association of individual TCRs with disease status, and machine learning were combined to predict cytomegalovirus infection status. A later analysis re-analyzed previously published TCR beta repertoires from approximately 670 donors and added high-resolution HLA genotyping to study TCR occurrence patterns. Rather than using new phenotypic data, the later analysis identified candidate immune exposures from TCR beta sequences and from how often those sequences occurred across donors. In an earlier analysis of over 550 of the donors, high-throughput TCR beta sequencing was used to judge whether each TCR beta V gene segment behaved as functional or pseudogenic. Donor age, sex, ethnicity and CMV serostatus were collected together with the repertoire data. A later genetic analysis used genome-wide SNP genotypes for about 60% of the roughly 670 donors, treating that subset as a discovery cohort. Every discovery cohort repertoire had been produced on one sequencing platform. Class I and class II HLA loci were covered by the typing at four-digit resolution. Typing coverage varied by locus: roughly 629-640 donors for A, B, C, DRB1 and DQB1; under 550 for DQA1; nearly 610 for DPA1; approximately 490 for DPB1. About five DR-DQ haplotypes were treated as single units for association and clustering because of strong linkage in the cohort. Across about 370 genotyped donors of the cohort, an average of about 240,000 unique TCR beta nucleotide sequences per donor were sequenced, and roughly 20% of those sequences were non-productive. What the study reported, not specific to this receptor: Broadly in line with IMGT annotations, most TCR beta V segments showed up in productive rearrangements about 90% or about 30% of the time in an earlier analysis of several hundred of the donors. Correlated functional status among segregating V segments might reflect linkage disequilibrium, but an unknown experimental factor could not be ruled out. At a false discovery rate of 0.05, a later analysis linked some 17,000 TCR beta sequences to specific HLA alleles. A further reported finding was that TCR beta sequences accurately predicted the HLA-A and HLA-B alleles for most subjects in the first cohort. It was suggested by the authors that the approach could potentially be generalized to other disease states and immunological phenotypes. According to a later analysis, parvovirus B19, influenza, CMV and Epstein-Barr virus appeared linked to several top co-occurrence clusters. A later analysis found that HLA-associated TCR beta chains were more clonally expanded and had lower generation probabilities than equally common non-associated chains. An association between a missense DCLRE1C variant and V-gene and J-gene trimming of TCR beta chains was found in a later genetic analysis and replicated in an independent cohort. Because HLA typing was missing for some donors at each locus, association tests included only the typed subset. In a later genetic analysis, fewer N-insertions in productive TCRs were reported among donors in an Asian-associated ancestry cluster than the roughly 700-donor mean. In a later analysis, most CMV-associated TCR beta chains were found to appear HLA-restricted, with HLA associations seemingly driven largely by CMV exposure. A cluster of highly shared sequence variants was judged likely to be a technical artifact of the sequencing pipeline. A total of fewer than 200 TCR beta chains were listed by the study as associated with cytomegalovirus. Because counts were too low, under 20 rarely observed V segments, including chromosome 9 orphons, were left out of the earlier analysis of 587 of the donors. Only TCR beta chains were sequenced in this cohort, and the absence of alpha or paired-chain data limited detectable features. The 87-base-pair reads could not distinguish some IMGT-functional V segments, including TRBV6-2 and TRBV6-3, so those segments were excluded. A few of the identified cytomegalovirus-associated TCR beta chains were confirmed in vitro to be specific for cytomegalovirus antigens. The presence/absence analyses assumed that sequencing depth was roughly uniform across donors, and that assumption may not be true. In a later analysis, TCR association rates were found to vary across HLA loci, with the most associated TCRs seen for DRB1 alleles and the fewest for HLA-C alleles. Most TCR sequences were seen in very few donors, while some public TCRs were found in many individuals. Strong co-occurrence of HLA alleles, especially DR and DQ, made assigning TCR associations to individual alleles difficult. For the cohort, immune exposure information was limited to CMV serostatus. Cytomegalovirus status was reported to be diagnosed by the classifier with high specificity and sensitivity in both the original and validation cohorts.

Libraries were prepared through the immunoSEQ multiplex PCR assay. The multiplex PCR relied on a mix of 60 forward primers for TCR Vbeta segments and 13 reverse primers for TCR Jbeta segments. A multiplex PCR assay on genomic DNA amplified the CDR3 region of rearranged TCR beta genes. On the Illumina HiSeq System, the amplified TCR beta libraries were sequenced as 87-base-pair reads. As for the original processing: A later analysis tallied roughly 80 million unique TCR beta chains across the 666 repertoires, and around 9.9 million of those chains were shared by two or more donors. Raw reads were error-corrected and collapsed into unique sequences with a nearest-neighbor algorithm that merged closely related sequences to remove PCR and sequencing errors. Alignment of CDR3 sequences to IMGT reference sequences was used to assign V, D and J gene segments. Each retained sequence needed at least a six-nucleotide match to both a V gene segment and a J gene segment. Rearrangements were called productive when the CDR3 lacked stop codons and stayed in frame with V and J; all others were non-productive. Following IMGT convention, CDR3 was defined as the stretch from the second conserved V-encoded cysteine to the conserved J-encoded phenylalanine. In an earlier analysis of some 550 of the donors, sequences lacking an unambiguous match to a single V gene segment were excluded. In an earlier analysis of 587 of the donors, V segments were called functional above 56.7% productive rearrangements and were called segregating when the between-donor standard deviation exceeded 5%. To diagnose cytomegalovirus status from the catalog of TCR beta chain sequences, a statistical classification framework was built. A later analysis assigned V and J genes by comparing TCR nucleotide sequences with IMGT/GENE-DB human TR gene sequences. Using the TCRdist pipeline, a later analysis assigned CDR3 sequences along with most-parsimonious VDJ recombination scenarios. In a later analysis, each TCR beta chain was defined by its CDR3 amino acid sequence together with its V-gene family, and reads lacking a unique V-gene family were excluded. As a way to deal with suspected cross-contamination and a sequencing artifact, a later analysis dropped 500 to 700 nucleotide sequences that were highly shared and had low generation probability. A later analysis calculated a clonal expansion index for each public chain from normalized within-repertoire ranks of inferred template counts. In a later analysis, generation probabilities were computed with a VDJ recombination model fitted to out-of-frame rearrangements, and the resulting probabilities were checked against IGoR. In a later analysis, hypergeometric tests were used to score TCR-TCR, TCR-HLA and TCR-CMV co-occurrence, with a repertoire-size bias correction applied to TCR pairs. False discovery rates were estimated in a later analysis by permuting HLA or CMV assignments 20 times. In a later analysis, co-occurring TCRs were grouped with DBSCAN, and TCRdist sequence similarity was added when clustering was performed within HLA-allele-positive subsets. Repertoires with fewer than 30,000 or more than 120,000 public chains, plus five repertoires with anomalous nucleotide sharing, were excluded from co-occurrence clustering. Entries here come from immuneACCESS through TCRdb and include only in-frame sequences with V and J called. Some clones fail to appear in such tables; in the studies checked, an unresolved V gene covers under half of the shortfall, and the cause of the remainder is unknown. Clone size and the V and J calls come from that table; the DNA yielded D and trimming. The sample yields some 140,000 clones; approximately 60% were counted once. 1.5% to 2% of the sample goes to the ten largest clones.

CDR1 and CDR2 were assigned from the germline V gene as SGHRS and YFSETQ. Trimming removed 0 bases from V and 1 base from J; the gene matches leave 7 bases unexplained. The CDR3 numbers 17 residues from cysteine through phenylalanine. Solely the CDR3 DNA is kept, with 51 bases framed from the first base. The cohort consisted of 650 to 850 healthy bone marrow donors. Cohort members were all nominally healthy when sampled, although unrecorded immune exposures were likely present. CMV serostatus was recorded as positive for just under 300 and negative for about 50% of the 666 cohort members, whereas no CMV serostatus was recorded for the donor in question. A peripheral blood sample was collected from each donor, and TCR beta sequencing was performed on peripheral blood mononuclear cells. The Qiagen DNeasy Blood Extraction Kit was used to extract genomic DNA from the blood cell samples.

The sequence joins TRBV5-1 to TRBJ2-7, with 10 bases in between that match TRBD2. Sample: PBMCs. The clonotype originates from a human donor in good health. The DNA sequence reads TGCGCCAGCAGCTTGGCCATTGGGACTAGCGTTTCCTACGAGCAGTACTTC. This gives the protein CASSLAIGTSVSYEQYF.